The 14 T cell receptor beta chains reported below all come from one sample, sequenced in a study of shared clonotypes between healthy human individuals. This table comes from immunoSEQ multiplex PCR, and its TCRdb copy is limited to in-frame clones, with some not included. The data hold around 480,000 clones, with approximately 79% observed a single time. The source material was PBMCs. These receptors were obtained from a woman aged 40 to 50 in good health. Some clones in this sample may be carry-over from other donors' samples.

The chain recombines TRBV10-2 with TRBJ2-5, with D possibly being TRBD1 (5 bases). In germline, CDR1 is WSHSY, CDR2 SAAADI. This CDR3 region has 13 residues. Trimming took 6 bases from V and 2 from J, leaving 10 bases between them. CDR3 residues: CASSRQKQETQYF. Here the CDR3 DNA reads TGCGCCAGCAGCCGACAGAAACAAGAGACCCAGTACTTC.

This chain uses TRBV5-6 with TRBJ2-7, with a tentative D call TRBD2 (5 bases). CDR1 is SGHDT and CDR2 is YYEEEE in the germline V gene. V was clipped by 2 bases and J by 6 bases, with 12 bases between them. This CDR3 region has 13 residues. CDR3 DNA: TGTGCCAGCAGCTTATTTATGGGAGTCGAGCAGTACTTC. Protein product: CASSLFMGVEQYF.

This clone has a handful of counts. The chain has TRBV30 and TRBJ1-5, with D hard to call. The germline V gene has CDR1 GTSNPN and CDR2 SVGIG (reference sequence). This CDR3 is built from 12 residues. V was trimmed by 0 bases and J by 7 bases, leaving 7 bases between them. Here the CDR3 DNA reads TGTGCCTGGAGTGTAGATGAGCAGCCCCAGCATTTT. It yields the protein CAWSVDEQPQHF.

CDR3 sequence: CASSTSGRASAQYF. In nucleotides, the CDR3 is TGCGCCAGCAGCACTAGCGGGAGGGCCTCGGCCCAGTACTTC. This rearrangement joins TRBV10-2 to TRBJ2-5, with TRBD2 matching 13 bases. The CDR3 spans 14 residues. With 6 bases clipped from V and 9 bases from J, the junction kept 7 bases outside the gene matches. CDR1 is WSHSY and CDR2 is SAAADI in the germline V gene.

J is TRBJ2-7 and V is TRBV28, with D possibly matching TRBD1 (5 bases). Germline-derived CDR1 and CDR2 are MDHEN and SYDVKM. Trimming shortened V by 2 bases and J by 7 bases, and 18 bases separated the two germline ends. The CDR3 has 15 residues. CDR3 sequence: CASSLIHRSMGEQYF. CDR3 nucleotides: TGTGCCAGCAGTTTAATACACAGGTCTATGGGGGAGCAGTACTTC.

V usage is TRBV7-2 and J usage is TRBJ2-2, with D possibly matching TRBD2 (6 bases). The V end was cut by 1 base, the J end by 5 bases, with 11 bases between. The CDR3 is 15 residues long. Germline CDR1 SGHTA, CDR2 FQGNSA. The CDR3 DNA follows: TGTGCCAGCAGCTTAGTCCCTGGACTAACCGGGGAGCTGTTTTTT. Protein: CASSLVPGLTGELFF.

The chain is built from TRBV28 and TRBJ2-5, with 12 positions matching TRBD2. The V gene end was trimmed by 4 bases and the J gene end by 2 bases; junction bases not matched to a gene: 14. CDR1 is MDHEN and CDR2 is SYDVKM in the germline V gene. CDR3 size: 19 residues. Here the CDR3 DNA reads TGTGCCAGCAGTTCAGGACTAGCGGGACCCTCCCGCATACAAGAGACCCAGTACTTC. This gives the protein CASSSGLAGPSRIQETQYF.

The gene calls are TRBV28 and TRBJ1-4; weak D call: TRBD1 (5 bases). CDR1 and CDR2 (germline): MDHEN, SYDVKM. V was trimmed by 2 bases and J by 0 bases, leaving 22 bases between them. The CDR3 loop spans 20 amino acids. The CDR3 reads CASSLGMGQRKTTTNEKLFF. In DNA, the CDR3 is TGTGCCAGCAGTTTAGGTATGGGGCAGCGGAAAACAACAACTAATGAAAAACTGTTTTTT. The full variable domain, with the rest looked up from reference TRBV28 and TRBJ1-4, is DVKVTQSSRYLVKRTGEKVFLECVQDMDHENMFWYRQDPGLGLRLIYFSYDVKMKEKGDIPEGYSVSREKKERFSLILESASTNQTSMYLCASSLGMGQRKTTTNEKLFFGSGTQLSVL.

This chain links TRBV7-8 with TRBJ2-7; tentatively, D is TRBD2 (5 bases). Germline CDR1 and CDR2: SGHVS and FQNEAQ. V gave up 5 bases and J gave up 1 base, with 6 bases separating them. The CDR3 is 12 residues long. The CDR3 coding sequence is TGTGCCAGCAGCGCGGGTTCCTACGAGCAGTACTTC. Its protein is CASSAGSYEQYF.

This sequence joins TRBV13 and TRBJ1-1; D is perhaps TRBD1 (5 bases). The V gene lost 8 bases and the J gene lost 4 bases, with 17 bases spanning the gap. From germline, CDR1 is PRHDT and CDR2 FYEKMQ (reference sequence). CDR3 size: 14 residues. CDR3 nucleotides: TGTGCCAGCGGGGGTAGATTTGAAGGCACTGAAGCTTTCTTT. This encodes CASGGRFEGTEAFF. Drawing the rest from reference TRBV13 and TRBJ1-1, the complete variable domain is AAGVIQSPRHLIKEKRETATLKCYPIPRHDTVYWYQQGPGQDPQFLISFYEKMQSDKGSIPDRFSAQQFSDYHSELNMSSLELGDSALYFCASGGRFEGTEAFFGQGTRLTVV.

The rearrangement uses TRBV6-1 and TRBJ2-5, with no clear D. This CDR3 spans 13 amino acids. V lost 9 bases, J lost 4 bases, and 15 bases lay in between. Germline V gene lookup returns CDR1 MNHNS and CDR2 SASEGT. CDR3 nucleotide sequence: TGTGCCAGTCCACTCATAGGCGGAGAGACCCAGTACTTC. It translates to CASPLIGGETQYF.

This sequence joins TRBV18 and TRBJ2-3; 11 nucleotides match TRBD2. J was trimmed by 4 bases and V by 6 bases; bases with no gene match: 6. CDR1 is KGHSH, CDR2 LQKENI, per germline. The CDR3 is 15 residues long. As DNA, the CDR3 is TGTGCCAGCTCCACCGGGACTAGCGGCGCAGATACGCAGTATTTT. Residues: CASSTGTSGADTQYF.

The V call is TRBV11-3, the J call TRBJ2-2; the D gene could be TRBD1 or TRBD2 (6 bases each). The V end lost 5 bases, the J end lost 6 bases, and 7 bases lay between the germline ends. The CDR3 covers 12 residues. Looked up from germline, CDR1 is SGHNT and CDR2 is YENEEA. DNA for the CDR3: TGTGCCAGCAGCAGGGGGGCCGGGGAGCTGTTTTTT. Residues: CASSRGAGELFF. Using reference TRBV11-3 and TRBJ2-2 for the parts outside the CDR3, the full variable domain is EAGVVQSPRYKIIEKKQPVAFWCNPISGHNTLYWYLQNLGQGPELLIRYENEEAVDDSQLPKDRFSAERLKGVDSTLKIQPAELGDSAVYLCASSRGAGELFFGEGSRLTVL.

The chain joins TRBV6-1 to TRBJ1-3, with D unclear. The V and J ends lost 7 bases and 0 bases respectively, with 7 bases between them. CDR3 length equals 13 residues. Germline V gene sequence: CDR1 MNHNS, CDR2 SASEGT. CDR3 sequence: CASTKDSGNTIYF. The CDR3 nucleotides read TGTGCCAGCACAAAGGACTCTGGAAACACCATATATTTT.